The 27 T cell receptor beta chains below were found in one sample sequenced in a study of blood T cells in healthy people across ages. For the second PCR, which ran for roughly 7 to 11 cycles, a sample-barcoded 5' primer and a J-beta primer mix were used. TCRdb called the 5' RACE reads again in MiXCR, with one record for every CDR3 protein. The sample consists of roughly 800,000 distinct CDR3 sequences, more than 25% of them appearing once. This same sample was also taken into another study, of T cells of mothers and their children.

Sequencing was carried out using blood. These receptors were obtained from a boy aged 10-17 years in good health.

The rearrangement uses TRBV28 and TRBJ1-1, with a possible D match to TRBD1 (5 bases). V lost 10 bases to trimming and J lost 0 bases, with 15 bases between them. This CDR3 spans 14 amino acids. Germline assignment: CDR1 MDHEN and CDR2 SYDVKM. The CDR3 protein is CAISLRGVNTEAFF. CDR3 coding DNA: TGTGCCATCTCTCTAAGGGGAGTGAACACTGAAGCTTTCTTT.

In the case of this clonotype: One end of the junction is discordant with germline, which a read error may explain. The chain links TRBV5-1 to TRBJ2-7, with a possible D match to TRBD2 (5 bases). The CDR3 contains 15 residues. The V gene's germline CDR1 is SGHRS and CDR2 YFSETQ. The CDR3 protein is CASSFGIDGSYEQCF. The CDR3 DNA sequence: TGCGCCAGCAGCTTCGGGATTGACGGATCCTACGAGCAGTGCTTC.

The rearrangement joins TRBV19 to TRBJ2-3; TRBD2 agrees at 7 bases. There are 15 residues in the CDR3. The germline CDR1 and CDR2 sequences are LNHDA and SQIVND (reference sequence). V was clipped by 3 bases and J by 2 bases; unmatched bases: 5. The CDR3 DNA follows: TGTGCCAGTAGTATCCAGCGGGGCCCCACAGATACGCAGTATTTT. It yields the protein CASSIQRGPTDTQYF.

CDR3 bases: TGCAGTGCTAGAGTTCCTCCGGGGGGAGAGACCCAGTACTTC. Amino acid sequence: CSARVPPGGETQYF. V is TRBV20-1 and J is TRBJ2-5; 7 bases line up with TRBD2. The germline CDR1 and CDR2 sequences are DFQATT and SNEGSKA (reference sequence). The ends lost 1 base at V and 4 bases at J; junction bases unmatched: 6. This CDR3 is built from 14 residues.

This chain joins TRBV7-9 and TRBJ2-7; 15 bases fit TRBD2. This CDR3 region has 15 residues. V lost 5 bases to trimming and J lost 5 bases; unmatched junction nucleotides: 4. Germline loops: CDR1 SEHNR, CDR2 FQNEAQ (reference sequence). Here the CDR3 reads CASSTGLAGGNEQYF. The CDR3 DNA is TGTGCCAGCAGCACGGGACTAGCGGGAGGTAACGAGCAGTACTTC.

CDR3 nucleotides: TGTGCCAGCACCAAGTCGGCCTACACCTACGAGCAGTACTTC. The encoded protein is CASTKSAYTYEQYF. The genes are TRBV21-1 and TRBJ2-7. TRBV21-1 is a pseudogene segment. The CDR3 runs 14 residues.

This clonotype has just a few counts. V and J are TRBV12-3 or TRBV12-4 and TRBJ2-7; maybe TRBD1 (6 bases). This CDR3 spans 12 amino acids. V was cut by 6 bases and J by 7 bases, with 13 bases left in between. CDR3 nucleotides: TGTGCCAGCAGGACAGGTTCTCGGGAGCAGTACTTC. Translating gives CASRTGSREQYF.

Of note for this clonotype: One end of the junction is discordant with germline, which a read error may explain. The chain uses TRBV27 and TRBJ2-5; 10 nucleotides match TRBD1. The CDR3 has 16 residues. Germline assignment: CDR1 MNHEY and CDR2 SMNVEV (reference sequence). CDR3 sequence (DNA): TGTGACAGCGCCTTTACCGCGACAGGGGGCTTTGAGACCCAGTACTTC. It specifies CDSAFTATGGFETQYF.

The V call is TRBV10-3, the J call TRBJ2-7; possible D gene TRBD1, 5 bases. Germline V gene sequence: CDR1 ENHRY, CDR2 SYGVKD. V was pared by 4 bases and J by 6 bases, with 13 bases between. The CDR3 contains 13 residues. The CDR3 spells CAISGQTRGEQYF. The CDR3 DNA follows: TGTGCCATCAGTGGACAAACAAGGGGCGAGCAGTACTTC.

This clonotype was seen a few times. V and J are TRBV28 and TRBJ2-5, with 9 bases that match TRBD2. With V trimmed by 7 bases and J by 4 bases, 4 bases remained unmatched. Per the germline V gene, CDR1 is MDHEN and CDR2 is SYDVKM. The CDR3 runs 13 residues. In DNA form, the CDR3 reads TGTGCCAGCAAGGTAGCGGGGGTAGAGACCCAGTACTTC. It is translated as CASKVAGVETQYF.

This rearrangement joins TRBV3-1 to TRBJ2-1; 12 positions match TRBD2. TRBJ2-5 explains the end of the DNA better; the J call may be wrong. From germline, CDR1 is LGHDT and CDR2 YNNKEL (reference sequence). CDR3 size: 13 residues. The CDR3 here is CASSQRLAGDQYF. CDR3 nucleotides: TGTGCCAGCAGCCAAAGACTAGCGGGGGACCAGTACTTC.

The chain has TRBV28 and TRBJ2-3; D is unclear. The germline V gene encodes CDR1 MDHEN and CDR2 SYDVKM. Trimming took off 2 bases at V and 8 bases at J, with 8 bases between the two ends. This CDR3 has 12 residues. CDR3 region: CASSLRHSTQYF. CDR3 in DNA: TGTGCCAGCAGTTTAAGACACTCTACGCAGTATTTT.

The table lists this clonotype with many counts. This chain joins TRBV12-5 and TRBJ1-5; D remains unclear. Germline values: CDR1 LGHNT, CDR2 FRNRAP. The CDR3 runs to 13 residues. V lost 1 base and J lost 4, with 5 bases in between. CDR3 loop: CASGLERNQPQHF. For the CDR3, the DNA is TGTGCTAGTGGTTTGGAAAGGAATCAGCCCCAGCATTTT.

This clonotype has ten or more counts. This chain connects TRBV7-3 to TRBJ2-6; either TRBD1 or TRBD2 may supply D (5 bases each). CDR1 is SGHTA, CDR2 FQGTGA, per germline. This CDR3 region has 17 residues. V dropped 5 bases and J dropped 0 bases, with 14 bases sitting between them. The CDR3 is CASSPQVGSSGANVLTF. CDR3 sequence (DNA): TGTGCCAGCAGCCCACAGGTTGGGAGCTCTGGGGCCAACGTCCTGACTTTC.

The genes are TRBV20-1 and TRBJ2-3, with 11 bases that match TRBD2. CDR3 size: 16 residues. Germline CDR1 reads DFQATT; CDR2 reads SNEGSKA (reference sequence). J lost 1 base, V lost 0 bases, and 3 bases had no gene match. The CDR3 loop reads CSARDDSGGGTDTQYF. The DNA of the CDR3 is TGCAGTGCTAGAGATGATAGCGGGGGGGGCACAGATACGCAGTATTTT.

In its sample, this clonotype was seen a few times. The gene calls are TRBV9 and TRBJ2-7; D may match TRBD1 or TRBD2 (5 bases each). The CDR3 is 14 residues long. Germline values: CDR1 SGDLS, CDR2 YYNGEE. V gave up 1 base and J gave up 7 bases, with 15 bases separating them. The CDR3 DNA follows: TGTGCCAGCAGCGTAAGGGACGGCCCCTTTGAGCAGTACTTC. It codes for CASSVRDGPFEQYF.

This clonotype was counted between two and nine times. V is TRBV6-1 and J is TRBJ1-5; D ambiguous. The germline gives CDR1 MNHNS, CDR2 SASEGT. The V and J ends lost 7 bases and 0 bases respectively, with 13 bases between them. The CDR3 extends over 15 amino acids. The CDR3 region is CASMRQPYSNQPQHF. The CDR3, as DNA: TGTGCCAGCATGAGACAACCATATAGCAATCAGCCCCAGCATTTT.

The CDR3 reads CASSLLAGEKTGELFF. In DNA, the CDR3 is TGTGCCAGCAGCCTACTAGCGGGGGAAAAAACCGGGGAGCTGTTTTTT. The V gene is TRBV5-6, the J gene TRBJ2-2, with 11 bases fitting TRBD2. CDR3 length: 16 residues. Germline assignment: CDR1 SGHDT and CDR2 YYEEEE. V was clipped by 4 bases and J by 5 bases; unmatched bases: 7.

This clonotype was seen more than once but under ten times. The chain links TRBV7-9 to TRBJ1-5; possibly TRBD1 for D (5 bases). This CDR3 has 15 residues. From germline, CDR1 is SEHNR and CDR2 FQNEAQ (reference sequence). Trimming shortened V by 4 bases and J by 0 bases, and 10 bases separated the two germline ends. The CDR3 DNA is TGTGCCAGCAGCTCCGGGACGGTTAGCAATCAGCCCCAGCATTTT. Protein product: CASSSGTVSNQPQHF.

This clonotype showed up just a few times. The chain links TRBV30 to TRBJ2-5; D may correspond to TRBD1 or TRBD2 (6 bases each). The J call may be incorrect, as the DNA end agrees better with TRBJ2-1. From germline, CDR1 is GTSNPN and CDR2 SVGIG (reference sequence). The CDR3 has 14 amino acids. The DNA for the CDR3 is TGTGCCTGGAGTGCGGGGGCTGAGGTCTATGAGCAGTTCTTC. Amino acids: CAWSAGAEVYEQFF.

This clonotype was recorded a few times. CDR3 sequence reads: CASNLRRVPCEQYF. DNA for the CDR3: TGTGCCAGCAATCTGAGAAGAGTGCCTTGCGAGCAGTACTTC. The chain links TRBV21-1 to TRBJ2-7. TRBV21-1 is a known pseudogene. The CDR3 loop spans 14 amino acids.

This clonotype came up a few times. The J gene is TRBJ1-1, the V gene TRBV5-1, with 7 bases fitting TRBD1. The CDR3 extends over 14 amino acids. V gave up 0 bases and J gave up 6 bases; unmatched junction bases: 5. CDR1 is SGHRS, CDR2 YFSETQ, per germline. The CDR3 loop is CASSLVGGYAEAFF. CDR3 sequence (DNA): TGCGCCAGCAGCTTGGTAGGGGGCTACGCTGAAGCTTTCTTT.

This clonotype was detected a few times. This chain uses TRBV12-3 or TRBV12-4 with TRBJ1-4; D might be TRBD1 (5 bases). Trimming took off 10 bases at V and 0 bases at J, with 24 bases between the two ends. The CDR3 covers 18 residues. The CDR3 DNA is TGTGCCACAGCTAAGGTTGAGTGGGACCCGACAACTAATGAAAAACTGTTTTTT. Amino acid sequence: CATAKVEWDPTTNEKLFF.

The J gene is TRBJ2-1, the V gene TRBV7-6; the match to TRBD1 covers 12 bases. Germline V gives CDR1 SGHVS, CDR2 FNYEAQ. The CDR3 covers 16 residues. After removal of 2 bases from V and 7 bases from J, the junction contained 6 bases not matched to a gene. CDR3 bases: TGTGCCAGCAGCTTATTGCCGGGACAGGGGGCAAATGAGCAGTTCTTC. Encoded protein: CASSLLPGQGANEQFF.

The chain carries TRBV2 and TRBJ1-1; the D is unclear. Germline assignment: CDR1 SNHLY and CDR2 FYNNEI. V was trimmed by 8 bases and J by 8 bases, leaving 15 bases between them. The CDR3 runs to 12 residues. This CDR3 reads CASAEESSEAFF. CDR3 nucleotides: TGTGCCAGCGCTGAGGAGAGTAGCGAAGCTTTCTTT. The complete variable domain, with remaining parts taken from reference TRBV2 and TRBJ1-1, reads EPEVTQTPSHQVTQMGQEVILRCVPISNHLYFYWYRQILGQKVEFLVSFYNNEISEKSEIFDDQFSVERPDGSNFTLKIRSTKLEDSAMYFCASAEESSEAFFGQGTRLTVV.

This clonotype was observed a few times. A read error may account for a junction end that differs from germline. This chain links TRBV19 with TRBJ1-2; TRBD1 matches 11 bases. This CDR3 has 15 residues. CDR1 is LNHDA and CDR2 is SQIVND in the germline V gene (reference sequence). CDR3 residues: CASSIWTGGGYGCTF. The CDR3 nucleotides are TGTGCCAGTAGTATTTGGACAGGGGGCGGCTATGGCTGCACCTTC. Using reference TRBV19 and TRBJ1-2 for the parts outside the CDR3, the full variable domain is DGGITQSPKYLFRKEGQNVTLSCEQNLNHDAMYWYRQDPGQGLRLIYYSQIVNDFQKGDIAEGYSVSREKKESFPLTVTSAQKNPTAFYLCASSIWTGGGYGCTFGSGTRLTVV.

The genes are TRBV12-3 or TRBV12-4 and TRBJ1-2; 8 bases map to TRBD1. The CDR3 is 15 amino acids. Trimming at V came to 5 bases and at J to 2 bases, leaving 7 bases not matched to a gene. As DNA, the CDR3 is TGTGCCAGCAGTCCTGATGGACAGGGAAACTATGGCTACACCTTC. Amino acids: CASSPDGQGNYGYTF.